A selection of T cell receptor beta chains follows, all from one sample in a study of tumor-infiltrating lymphocytes in localized non-small cell lung cancer. The assay was immunoSEQ multiplex PCR, and TCRdb's table has in-frame clones only and misses some. The table shows 9,000 to 15,000 clones, with 76% occurring only once. Sequences were obtained from uninvolved lung tissue not adjacent to the tumor. The source of these receptors is a human donor with non-small cell lung cancer. Each CDR3 is given with its conserved first and last residue. A D gene is named only where the DNA matches it firmly. Size tells how often a clone was seen (once, few, many) or the class of an expanded clone, and some rows leave it out.

j_call: TRBJ2-7; d_call: .; v_call: TRBV2; clone_size: .; cdr3_aa: CASGDSYEQYF; cdr3_nt: TGTGCCAGCGGAGACAGCTACGAGCAGTACTTC
j_call: TRBJ2-7; d_call: .; v_call: TRBV5-6; clone_size: .; cdr3_aa: CASSLGAVPSRQYF; cdr3_nt: TGTGCCAGCAGCTTGGGCGCGGTCCCTTCTCGGCAGTACTTC
j_call: TRBJ2-1; d_call: .; v_call: TRBV18; clone_size: .; cdr3_aa: CASSPNSNNEQFF; cdr3_nt: TGTGCCAGCTCACCAAATTCGAACAATGAGCAGTTCTTC
j_call: TRBJ1-1; d_call: .; v_call: TRBV5-6; clone_size: .; cdr3_aa: CASSLEGSLLMNTEAFF; cdr3_nt: TGTGCCAGCAGCTTGGAGGGAAGCCTTCTCATGAACACTGAAGCTTTCTTT
j_call: TRBJ1-1; d_call: .; v_call: TRBV4-3; clone_size: few; cdr3_aa: CASSQATGMAFF; cdr3_nt: TGCGCCAGCAGCCAAGCCACAGGGATGGCTTTCTTT
j_call: TRBJ1-1; d_call: .; v_call: TRBV7-9; clone_size: .; cdr3_aa: CASSTTARITEAFF; cdr3_nt: TGTGCCAGCAGCACCACAGCCCGGATCACTGAAGCTTTCTTT
j_call: TRBJ2-7; d_call: TRBD1; v_call: TRBV6-1; clone_size: .; cdr3_aa: CASNKDRGFPYEQYF; cdr3_nt: TGTGCCAGCAACAAGGACAGGGGCTTCCCCTACGAGCAGTACTTC
j_call: TRBJ2-3; d_call: .; v_call: TRBV11-1; clone_size: once; cdr3_aa: CASSRRASARRTDTQYF; cdr3_nt: TGTGCCAGCAGCCGAAGGGCTAGCGCCCGGAGAACAGATACGCAGTATTTT
j_call: TRBJ1-1; d_call: .; v_call: TRBV28; clone_size: .; cdr3_aa: CASSLLRRTEAFF; cdr3_nt: TGTGCCAGCAGTTTACTTAGGAGGACTGAAGCTTTCTTT
j_call: TRBJ1-2; d_call: TRBD1; v_call: TRBV5-5; clone_size: few; cdr3_aa: CASSLTVRGDYGYTF; cdr3_nt: TGTGCCAGCAGCTTGACGGTCAGGGGGGACTATGGCTACACCTTC
j_call: TRBJ2-6; d_call: .; v_call: TRBV11-2; clone_size: .; cdr3_aa: CASSPFQAGANVLTF; cdr3_nt: TGTGCCAGCAGCCCCTTTCAGGCTGGGGCCAACGTCCTGACTTTC
j_call: TRBJ1-6; d_call: .; v_call: TRBV14; clone_size: .; cdr3_aa: CASSSQTYSPLHF; cdr3_nt: TGTGCCAGCAGCTCCCAGACTTATTCACCCCTCCACTTT
j_call: TRBJ2-5; d_call: TRBD2; v_call: TRBV6-5; clone_size: .; cdr3_aa: CASSLSGSGGETQYF; cdr3_nt: TGTGCCAGCAGCCTTAGCGGGAGTGGGGGCGAGACCCAGTACTTC
j_call: TRBJ1-3; d_call: .; v_call: TRBV21-1; clone_size: .; cdr3_aa: CASSKNGRDGYTIYF; cdr3_nt: TGTGCCAGCAGCAAAAACGGCAGGGATGGATACACCATATATTTT
j_call: TRBJ2-7; d_call: .; v_call: TRBV11-1; clone_size: .; cdr3_aa: CASSVAEGDGPSYEQYF; cdr3_nt: TGTGCCAGCAGCGTGGCTGAGGGGGACGGGCCCTCATACGAGCAGTACTTC
j_call: TRBJ1-1; d_call: TRBD1; v_call: TRBV6-5; clone_size: .; cdr3_aa: CASSSRGRGTEAFF; cdr3_nt: TGTGCCAGCAGTTCCAGGGGGCGCGGGACTGAAGCTTTCTTT
j_call: TRBJ2-7; d_call: .; v_call: TRBV5-1; clone_size: .; cdr3_aa: CASSLVQGRAYEQYF; cdr3_nt: TGCGCCAGCAGCTTGGTGCAGGGGCGCGCCTACGAGCAGTACTTC
j_call: TRBJ1-4; d_call: .; v_call: TRBV18; clone_size: .; cdr3_aa: CASSPLAATNEKLFF; cdr3_nt: TGTGCCAGCTCACCCCTCGCAGCAACTAATGAAAAACTGTTTTTT
j_call: TRBJ1-1; d_call: .; v_call: TRBV7-3; clone_size: .; cdr3_aa: CASSLRGSPNTEAFF; cdr3_nt: TGTGCCAGCAGCTTAAGGGGGTCGCCGAACACTGAAGCTTTCTTT
j_call: TRBJ1-1; d_call: .; v_call: TRBV5-6; clone_size: .; cdr3_aa: CASSLPRNTEAFF; cdr3_nt: TGTGCCAGCAGCTTGCCGAGGAACACTGAAGCTTTCTTT
j_call: TRBJ2-4; d_call: .; v_call: TRBV21-1; clone_size: once; cdr3_aa: CASSNGARGAVGKNIQYF; cdr3_nt: TGTGCCAGCAGCAATGGGGCGCGAGGGGCTGTCGGCAAAAACATTCAGTACTTC
j_call: TRBJ1-4; d_call: .; v_call: TRBV4-2; clone_size: medium-sized; cdr3_aa: CASSQGEGGSEKLFF; cdr3_nt: TGTGCCAGCAGCCAGGGAGAAGGGGGTTCTGAAAAACTGTTTTTT
j_call: TRBJ1-1; d_call: .; v_call: TRBV5-1; clone_size: .; cdr3_aa: CASSPQNSVDTEAFF; cdr3_nt: TGCGCCAGCAGCCCTCAAAACTCGGTAGACACTGAAGCTTTCTTT
j_call: TRBJ2-2; d_call: .; v_call: TRBV5-1; clone_size: .; cdr3_aa: CASQRQRQDGELFF; cdr3_nt: TGCGCCAGTCAACGACAACGACAGGACGGGGAGCTGTTTTTT
j_call: TRBJ2-7; d_call: TRBD1; v_call: TRBV5-6; clone_size: .; cdr3_aa: CASSSLDRSTYEQYF; cdr3_nt: TGTGCCAGCAGCTCGCTGGACAGGTCTACCTACGAGCAGTACTTC
j_call: TRBJ2-5; d_call: .; v_call: TRBV20-1; clone_size: .; cdr3_aa: CSATYGETQYF; cdr3_nt: TGCAGTGCAACCTATGGGGAGACCCAGTACTTC
j_call: TRBJ1-2; d_call: .; v_call: TRBV29-1; clone_size: .; cdr3_aa: CSVQTRRENGYTF; cdr3_nt: TGCAGCGTCCAAACTCGGCGTGAGAATGGCTACACCTTC
j_call: TRBJ1-4; d_call: TRBD1; v_call: TRBV6-1; clone_size: .; cdr3_aa: CASSEALRGTGSEKLFF; cdr3_nt: TGTGCCAGCAGTGAAGCGCTTCGAGGGACAGGTTCAGAAAAACTGTTTTTT
j_call: TRBJ2-7; d_call: .; v_call: TRBV5-1; clone_size: once; cdr3_aa: CASSLAGAPYEQYF; cdr3_nt: TGCGCCAGCAGCTTGGCCGGGGCCCCCTACGAGCAGTACTTC
j_call: TRBJ2-1; d_call: TRBD1; v_call: TRBV29-1; clone_size: .; cdr3_aa: CSVLGQASSYNEQFF; cdr3_nt: TGCAGCGTCTTAGGACAGGCGAGCTCCTACAATGAGCAGTTCTTC
j_call: TRBJ2-1; d_call: TRBD2; v_call: TRBV7-6; clone_size: .; cdr3_aa: CASSLAVREDAYNEQFF; cdr3_nt: TGTGCCAGCAGCTTAGCGGTCCGGGAGGACGCCTACAATGAGCAGTTCTTC
j_call: TRBJ1-1; d_call: .; v_call: TRBV9; clone_size: few; cdr3_aa: CASSVNSQGGSGNTEAFF; cdr3_nt: TGTGCCAGCAGCGTCAATTCACAGGGAGGATCGGGGAACACTGAAGCTTTCTTT
j_call: TRBJ1-2; d_call: .; v_call: TRBV7-2; clone_size: .; cdr3_aa: CASSLVSDSPHGYTF; cdr3_nt: TGTGCCAGCAGCTTAGTGTCCGACAGCCCTCATGGCTACACCTTC
j_call: TRBJ2-3; d_call: .; v_call: TRBV11-1; clone_size: once; cdr3_aa: CASSSPPGLSTDTQYF; cdr3_nt: TGTGCCAGCAGCTCGCCCCCGGGACTCAGCACAGATACGCAGTATTTT
j_call: TRBJ2-1; d_call: .; v_call: TRBV7-8; clone_size: .; cdr3_aa: CATRGDRGLFF; cdr3_nt: TGTGCCACCCGTGGGGACCGTGGATTGTTCTTC
j_call: TRBJ1-1; d_call: .; v_call: TRBV19; clone_size: .; cdr3_aa: CASSLSGRRGTEAFF; cdr3_nt: TGTGCCAGTAGTCTCTCGGGACGTCGGGGGACTGAAGCTTTCTTT
j_call: TRBJ2-3; d_call: .; v_call: TRBV5-4; clone_size: .; cdr3_aa: CASSLQLPPIDTQYF; cdr3_nt: TGTGCCAGCAGCTTGCAACTACCTCCCATCGATACGCAGTATTTT
j_call: TRBJ2-7; d_call: .; v_call: TRBV14; clone_size: .; cdr3_aa: CASSLWEALEQYF; cdr3_nt: TGTGCCAGCAGCCTATGGGAGGCACTCGAGCAGTACTTC
j_call: TRBJ1-2; d_call: .; v_call: TRBV9; clone_size: .; cdr3_aa: CASSVVGDIYGYTF; cdr3_nt: TGTGCCAGCAGCGTAGTAGGGGACATTTATGGCTACACCTTC
j_call: TRBJ1-5; d_call: .; v_call: TRBV15; clone_size: .; cdr3_aa: CATSLNSPHQPQHF; cdr3_nt: TGTGCCACCAGCCTAAACAGTCCTCATCAGCCCCAGCATTTT
j_call: TRBJ2-3; d_call: TRBD2; v_call: TRBV5-1; clone_size: .; cdr3_aa: CASSLDSGRTDTQYF; cdr3_nt: TGCGCCAGCAGCTTGGATAGCGGGAGGACAGATACGCAGTATTTT
j_call: TRBJ1-2; d_call: TRBD1; v_call: TRBV7-9; clone_size: .; cdr3_aa: CASSLAWDSPYGYTF; cdr3_nt: TGTGCCAGCAGCTTAGCCTGGGACAGCCCGTATGGCTACACCTTC
j_call: TRBJ1-1; d_call: .; v_call: TRBV30; clone_size: .; cdr3_aa: CASKRGLGTEAFF; cdr3_nt: TGTGCCTCAAAACGAGGGTTGGGCACTGAAGCTTTCTTT
j_call: TRBJ2-3; d_call: .; v_call: TRBV5-1; clone_size: .; cdr3_aa: CASSSDTDTQYF; cdr3_nt: TGCGCCAGCAGCTCGGACACAGATACGCAGTATTTT
j_call: TRBJ1-5; d_call: .; v_call: TRBV19; clone_size: .; cdr3_aa: CASSRDGNQPQHF; cdr3_nt: TGTGCCAGTAGTAGGGATGGCAATCAGCCCCAGCATTTT
j_call: TRBJ2-2; d_call: .; v_call: TRBV2; clone_size: few; cdr3_aa: CASRTGPGELFF; cdr3_nt: TGTGCCAGCCGTACGGGTCCCGGGGAGCTGTTTTTT
j_call: TRBJ1-1; d_call: .; v_call: TRBV14; clone_size: .; cdr3_aa: CASSPLGEGLAFF; cdr3_nt: TGTGCCAGCAGCCCTCTCGGGGAGGGCTTGGCTTTCTTT
j_call: TRBJ2-2; d_call: TRBD1; v_call: TRBV2; clone_size: .; cdr3_aa: CASRGGTGVAGELFF; cdr3_nt: TGTGCCAGCAGGGGTGGGACAGGGGTTGCCGGGGAGCTGTTTTTT
j_call: TRBJ1-1; d_call: .; v_call: TRBV30; clone_size: .; cdr3_aa: CAWSERPAHTEAFF; cdr3_nt: TGTGCCTGGAGTGAGCGACCGGCCCACACTGAAGCTTTCTTT
j_call: TRBJ2-7; d_call: .; v_call: TRBV27; clone_size: few; cdr3_aa: CASRGTGSSYEQYF; cdr3_nt: TGTGCCAGCCGGGGAACAGGGTCATCCTACGAGCAGTACTTC
j_call: TRBJ2-7; d_call: TRBD1; v_call: TRBV28; clone_size: .; cdr3_aa: CASSLSPDRAFEQYF; cdr3_nt: TGTGCCAGCAGTTTATCCCCGGACAGGGCTTTCGAGCAGTACTTC
j_call: TRBJ1-1; d_call: .; v_call: TRBV5-8; clone_size: once; cdr3_aa: CASSRGPNTEAFF; cdr3_nt: TGTGCCAGCAGCCGGGGACCGAACACTGAAGCTTTCTTT
j_call: TRBJ1-5; d_call: .; v_call: TRBV28; clone_size: .; cdr3_aa: CASSRTEAQHF; cdr3_nt: TGTGCCAGCAGCCGGACTGAGGCCCAGCATTTT
j_call: TRBJ2-4; d_call: .; v_call: TRBV10-1; clone_size: .; cdr3_aa: CASSEGGRLKNIQYF; cdr3_nt: TGCGCCAGCAGTGAGGGTGGAAGGCTTAAAAACATTCAGTACTTC